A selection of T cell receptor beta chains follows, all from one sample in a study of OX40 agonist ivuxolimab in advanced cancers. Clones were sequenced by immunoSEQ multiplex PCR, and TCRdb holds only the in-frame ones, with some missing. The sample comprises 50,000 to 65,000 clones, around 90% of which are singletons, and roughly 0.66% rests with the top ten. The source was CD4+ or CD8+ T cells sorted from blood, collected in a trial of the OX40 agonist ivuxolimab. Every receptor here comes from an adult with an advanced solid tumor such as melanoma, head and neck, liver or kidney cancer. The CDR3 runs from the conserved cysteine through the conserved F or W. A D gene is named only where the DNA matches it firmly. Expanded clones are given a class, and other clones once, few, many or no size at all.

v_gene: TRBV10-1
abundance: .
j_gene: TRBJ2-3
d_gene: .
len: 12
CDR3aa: CAPATRTDTQYF
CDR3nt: TGCGCCCCAGCGACGCGCACAGATACGCAGTATTTT

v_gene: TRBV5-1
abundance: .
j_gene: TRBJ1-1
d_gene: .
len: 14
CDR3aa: CASSPLEVRTEAFF
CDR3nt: TGCGCCAGCAGCCCGCTTGAAGTGCGGACTGAAGCTTTCTTT

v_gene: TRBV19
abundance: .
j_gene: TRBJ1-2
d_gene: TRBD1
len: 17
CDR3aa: CASSPHSGTDTSYGYTF
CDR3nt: TGTGCCAGTAGTCCGCATTCCGGGACAGATACCAGCTATGGCTACACCTTC

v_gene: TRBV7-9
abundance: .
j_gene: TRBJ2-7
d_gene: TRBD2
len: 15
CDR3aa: CASSLVLAGTYEQYF
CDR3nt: TGTGCCAGCAGCTTAGTCCTAGCGGGGACCTACGAGCAGTACTTC

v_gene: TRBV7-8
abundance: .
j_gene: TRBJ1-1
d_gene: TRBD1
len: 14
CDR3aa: CASSLQGVDGEAFF
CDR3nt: TGTGCCAGCAGCCTCCAGGGGGTCGACGGTGAAGCTTTCTTT

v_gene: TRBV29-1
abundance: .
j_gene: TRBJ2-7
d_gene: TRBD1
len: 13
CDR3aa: CSADRAPPYEQYF
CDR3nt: TGCAGCGCCGACAGGGCCCCGCCCTACGAGCAGTACTTC

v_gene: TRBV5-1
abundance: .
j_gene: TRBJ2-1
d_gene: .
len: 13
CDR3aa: CASSTGSNNEQFF
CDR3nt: TGCGCCAGCAGCACGGGATCGAACAATGAGCAGTTCTTC

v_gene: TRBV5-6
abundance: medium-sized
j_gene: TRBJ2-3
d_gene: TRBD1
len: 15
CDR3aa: CASSPTGTGIDTQYF
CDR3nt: TGTGCCAGCAGCCCTACGGGGACAGGGATAGATACGCAGTATTTT

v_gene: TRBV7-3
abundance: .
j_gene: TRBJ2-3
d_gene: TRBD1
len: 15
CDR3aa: CASSYTGQGGDTQYF
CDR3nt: TGTGCCAGCAGCTATACGGGACAGGGAGGAGATACGCAGTATTTT

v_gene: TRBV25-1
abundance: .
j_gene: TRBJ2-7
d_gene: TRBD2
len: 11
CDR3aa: CASAGGRSQYF
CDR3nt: TGTGCCAGCGCCGGCGGGAGATCGCAGTACTTC

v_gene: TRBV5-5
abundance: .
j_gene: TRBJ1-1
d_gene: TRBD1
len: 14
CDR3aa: CASSIGQGNTEAFF
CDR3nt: TGTGCCAGCAGCATTGGACAGGGTAACACTGAAGCTTTCTTT

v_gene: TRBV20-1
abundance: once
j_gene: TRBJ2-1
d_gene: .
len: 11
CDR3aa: CSARAYNEQFF
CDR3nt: TGCAGTGCTAGGGCATACAATGAGCAGTTCTTC

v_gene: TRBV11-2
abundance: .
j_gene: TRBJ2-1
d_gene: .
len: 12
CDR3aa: CASSPVGGEQFF
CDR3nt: TGTGCCAGCAGCCCCGTTGGAGGTGAGCAGTTCTTC

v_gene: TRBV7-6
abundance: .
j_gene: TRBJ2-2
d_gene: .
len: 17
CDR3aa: CASSPRTGGVNTGELFF
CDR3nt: TGTGCCAGCAGCCCTCGGACAGGCGGGGTGAACACCGGGGAGCTGTTTTTT

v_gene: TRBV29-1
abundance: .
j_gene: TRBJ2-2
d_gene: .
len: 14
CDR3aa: CSVVQGGGTGELFF
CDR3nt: TGCAGCGTGGTACAGGGAGGAGGCACCGGGGAGCTGTTTTTT

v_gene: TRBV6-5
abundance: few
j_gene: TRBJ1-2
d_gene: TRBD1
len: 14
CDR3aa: CASSKFNRGFGYTF
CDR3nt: TGTGCCAGCAGTAAATTTAACAGGGGGTTTGGCTACACCTTC

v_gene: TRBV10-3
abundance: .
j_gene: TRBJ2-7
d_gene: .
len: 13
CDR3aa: CAISEGSSYEQYF
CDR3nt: TGTGCCATCAGTGAGGGTAGCTCCTACGAGCAGTACTTC

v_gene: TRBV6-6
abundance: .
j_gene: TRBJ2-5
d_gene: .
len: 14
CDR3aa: CASSAAPKWETQYF
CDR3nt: TGTGCCAGCAGTGCGGCCCCGAAGTGGGAGACCCAGTACTTC

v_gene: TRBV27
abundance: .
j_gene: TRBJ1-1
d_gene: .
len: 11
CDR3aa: CASSSGSEAFF
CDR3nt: TGTGCCAGCAGTTCCGGATCTGAAGCTTTCTTT

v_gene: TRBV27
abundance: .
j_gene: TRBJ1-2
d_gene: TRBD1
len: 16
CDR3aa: CASSLSRTGRGYGYTF
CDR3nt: TGTGCCAGCAGTTTATCAAGGACAGGGCGCGGCTATGGCTACACCTTC

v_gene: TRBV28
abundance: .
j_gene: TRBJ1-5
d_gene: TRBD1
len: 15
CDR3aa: CASSLWTGLNQPQHF
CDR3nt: TGTGCCAGCAGTTTATGGACAGGGCTCAATCAGCCCCAGCATTTT

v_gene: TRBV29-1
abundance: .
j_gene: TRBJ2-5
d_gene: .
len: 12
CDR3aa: CSVQGSQETQYF
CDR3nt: TGCAGCGTTCAGGGCTCCCAAGAGACCCAGTACTTC

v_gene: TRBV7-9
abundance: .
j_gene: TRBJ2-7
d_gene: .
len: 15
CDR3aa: CASSLAQGGAYEQYF
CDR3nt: TGTGCCAGCAGCTTAGCTCAGGGCGGAGCCTACGAGCAGTACTTC

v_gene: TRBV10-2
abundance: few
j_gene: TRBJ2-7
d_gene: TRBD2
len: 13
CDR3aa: CASTRPGTIEQYF
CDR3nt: TGCGCCAGCACAAGGCCAGGGACTATCGAGCAGTACTTC

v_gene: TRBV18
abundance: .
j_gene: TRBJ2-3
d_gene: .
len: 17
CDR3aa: CASSPFRPVKYTDTQYF
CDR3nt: TGTGCCAGCTCACCCTTCCGGCCAGTCAAATACACAGATACGCAGTATTTT

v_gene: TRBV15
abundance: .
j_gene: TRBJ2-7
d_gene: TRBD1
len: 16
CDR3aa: CATSRVRTGGVHEQYF
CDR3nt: TGTGCCACCAGCAGAGTACGGACAGGGGGGGTCCACGAGCAGTACTTC

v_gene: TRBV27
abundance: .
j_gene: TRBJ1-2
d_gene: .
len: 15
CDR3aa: CASSLSRVVGRGYTF
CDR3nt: TGTGCCAGCAGTTTATCTAGGGTCGTGGGCCGAGGCTACACCTTC

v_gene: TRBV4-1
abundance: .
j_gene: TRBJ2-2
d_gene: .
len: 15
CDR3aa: CASSQTGRGTGELFF
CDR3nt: TGCGCCAGCAGCCAGACAGGGCGGGGCACCGGGGAGCTGTTTTTT

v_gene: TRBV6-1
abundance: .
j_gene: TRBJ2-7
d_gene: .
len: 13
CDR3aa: CASSGEGRYEQYF
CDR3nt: TGTGCCAGCAGTGGTGAGGGGCGCTACGAGCAGTACTTC

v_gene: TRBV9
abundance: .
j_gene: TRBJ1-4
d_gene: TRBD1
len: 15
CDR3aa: CASSVGGQGWEKLFF
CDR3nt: TGTGCCAGCAGCGTAGGTGGACAGGGATGGGAAAAACTGTTTTTT

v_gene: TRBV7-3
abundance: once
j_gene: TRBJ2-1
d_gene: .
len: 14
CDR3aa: CASSLRGSYSEQFF
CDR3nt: TGTGCCAGCAGCTTACGAGGATCCTACAGTGAGCAGTTCTTC